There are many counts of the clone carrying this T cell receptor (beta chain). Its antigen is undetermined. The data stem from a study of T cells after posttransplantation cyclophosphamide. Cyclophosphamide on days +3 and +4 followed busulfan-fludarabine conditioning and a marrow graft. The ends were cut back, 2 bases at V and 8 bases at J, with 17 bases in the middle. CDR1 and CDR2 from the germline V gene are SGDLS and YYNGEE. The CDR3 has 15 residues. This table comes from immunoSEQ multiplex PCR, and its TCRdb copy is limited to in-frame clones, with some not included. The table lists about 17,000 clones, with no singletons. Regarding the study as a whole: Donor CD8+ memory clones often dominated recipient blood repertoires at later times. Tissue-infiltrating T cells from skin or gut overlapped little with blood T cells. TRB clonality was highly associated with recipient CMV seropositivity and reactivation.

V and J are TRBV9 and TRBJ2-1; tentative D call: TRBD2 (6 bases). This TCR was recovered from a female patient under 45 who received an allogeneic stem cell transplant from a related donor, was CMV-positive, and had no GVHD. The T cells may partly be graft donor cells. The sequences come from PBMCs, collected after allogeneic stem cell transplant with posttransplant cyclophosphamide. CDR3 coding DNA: TGTGCCAGCAGCGTTAGCGGATCCTTCTGGGATGAGCAGTTCTTC. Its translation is CASSVSGSFWDEQFF.